These 27 T cell receptor beta chains were all obtained from the same sample, sequenced in a study of cytomegalovirus exposure and HLA in healthy donors. The PCR used 60 Vbeta and 13 Jbeta primers. Profiled with immunoSEQ multiplex PCR; TCRdb holds only in-frame clones, not every one. Of 100,000 to 150,000 clones listed, about four fifths were seen once; the top ten hold 5.3%. Sequenced sample: PBMCs. Receptors originate from a man aged 30-40 years in good health and CMV-seronegative.

V is TRBV5-1 and J is TRBJ2-7; D unresolved. The V and J ends lost 0 bases and 6 bases respectively, with 13 bases between them. The CDR3 totals 14 residues. The germline gives CDR1 SGHRS, CDR2 YFSETQ. For the CDR3, the DNA is TGCGCCAGCAGCTTGGTCATACCTACGAGCGAGCAGTACTTC. Residues: CASSLVIPTSEQYF.

V and J are TRBV28 and TRBJ1-5, with D possibly TRBD1 on 5 matching bases. Trimming removed 7 bases at V and 2 bases at J, with 15 bases between. This CDR3 is built from 15 residues. The germline V gene encodes CDR1 MDHEN and CDR2 SYDVKM. The CDR3 DNA reads TGTGCCAGCAAACCGGGACTCGTAGGCAATCAGCCCCAGCATTTT. Translated, it gives CASKPGLVGNQPQHF.

This chain links TRBV27 with TRBJ2-1, with TRBD2 identical over 11 bases. The junction had 4 bases not matched to a gene; V was cut back by 6 bases and J by 3 bases. Germline V gene lookup returns CDR1 MNHEY and CDR2 SMNVEV (reference sequence). This CDR3 has 15 residues. CDR3 protein: CASRTLAGDYNEQFF. CDR3 nucleotide sequence: TGTGCCAGCAGGACACTAGCGGGGGACTACAATGAGCAGTTCTTC.

The rearrangement uses TRBV7-9 and TRBJ2-1; the D gene is possibly TRBD1 (5 bases). From germline, CDR1 is SEHNR and CDR2 FQNEAQ (reference sequence). This CDR3 has 13 amino acids. Trimming removed 7 bases at V and 7 bases at J, with 14 bases between. CDR3 DNA: TGTGCCAGCATTGGTAGGGGAAAGAATGAGCAGTTCTTC. It codes for CASIGRGKNEQFF.

The chain has TRBV28 and TRBJ1-1; the D gene is possibly TRBD1 (5 bases). The germline V gene encodes CDR1 MDHEN and CDR2 SYDVKM. V gave up 4 bases and J gave up 2 bases, with 8 bases separating them. The CDR3 sequence is 13 residues long. CDR3 residues: CASSWGGNTEAFF. The CDR3 coding sequence is TGTGCCAGCAGTTGGGGGGGTAACACTGAAGCTTTCTTT.

The V and J genes are TRBV30 and TRBJ1-5; TRBD1 aligns across 8 bases. CDR3 length: 16 amino acids. V was clipped by 1 base and J by 4 bases; unmatched bases: 9. CDR1 is GTSNPN and CDR2 is SVGIG in the germline V gene (reference sequence). As DNA, the CDR3 is TGTGCCTGGAGTGACAGGGGGATAACCCTAAATCAGCCCCAGCATTTT. Its translation: CAWSDRGITLNQPQHF. Variable domain in full (rest from reference TRBV30 and TRBJ1-5): SQTIHQWPATLVQPVGSPLSLECTVEGTSNPNLYWYRQAAGRGLQLLFYSVGIGQISSEVPQNLSASRPQDRQFILSSKKLLLSDSGFYLCAWSDRGITLNQPQHFGDGTRLSIL.

The CDR3 region is CSVEGGQGTYNEQFF. In DNA, the CDR3 is TGCAGCGTTGAAGGGGGACAGGGGACCTACAATGAGCAGTTCTTC. V gene TRBV29-1 combines with J gene TRBJ2-1, with 10 bases fitting TRBD1. J gave up 2 bases and V 1 base, and 2 bases lay outside the gene matches. The CDR3 is 15 residues long. Germline V lookup: CDR1 SQVTM, CDR2 ANQGSEA.

V and J are TRBV11-3 and TRBJ2-1; 7 nucleotides align to TRBD2. The CDR3 is 17 amino acids. V lost 3 bases, J lost 3 bases, and 11 bases stayed unmatched. CDR1 is SGHNT, CDR2 YENEEA, per germline. CDR3: CASSFSGGVAGYNEQFF. In DNA form, the CDR3 reads TGTGCCAGCAGCTTTAGTGGTGGGGTAGCGGGCTACAATGAGCAGTTCTTC.

The gene calls are TRBV10-1 and TRBJ2-3, with 11 bases lining up with TRBD2. This CDR3 comprises 18 residues. V lost 9 bases to trimming and J lost 6 bases; unmatched junction nucleotides: 20. Germline lookup yields CDR1 WNHNN and CDR2 SYGVQD (reference sequence). The CDR3: CARPRRVAGGLVSDTQYF. The CDR3 DNA sequence: TGCGCCAGGCCTAGACGAGTAGCGGGGGGGCTTGTGTCGGATACGCAGTATTTT.

This clone was seen only once. The chain combines TRBV4-2 with TRBJ2-6; 7 bases agree with TRBD2. Trimming cost V 0 bases and J 2 bases; bases outside gene matches: 13. CDR1 and CDR2 (germline): LGHNA, YNFKEQ. This CDR3 is built from 20 residues. The CDR3 here is CASSQDPASGSSAGANVLTF. The CDR3 region has the DNA TGTGCCAGCAGCCAAGATCCGGCTAGCGGTAGTTCGGCTGGGGCCAACGTCCTGACTTTC.

Comment on this clone: The germline gene is not matched at one end of the junction; a read error may be the cause. V is TRBV7-6 and J is TRBJ2-3; possible D gene TRBD2, 5 bases. Looked up from germline, CDR1 is SGHVS and CDR2 is FNYEAQ. The CDR3 has 16 residues. CDR3 in amino acids: CASSLAGGGSGDTQYF. CDR3 DNA sequence: TGTGCCAGCAGCCTAGCTGGCGGAGGATCTGGAGATACGCAGTATTTT.

The chain links TRBV4-3 to TRBJ2-1; 10 positions match TRBD1. The CDR3 spans 16 residues. Trimming at V came to 0 bases and at J to 9 bases, leaving 8 bases not matched to a gene. Germline-derived CDR1 and CDR2 are LGHNA and YSLEER. The CDR3 DNA follows: TGCGCCAGCAGCCAAGATAGGGGGACAGGGGTCGTTGAGCAGTTCTTC. It encodes CASSQDRGTGVVEQFF.

The chain links TRBV6-5 to TRBJ2-5; 15 nucleotides agree with TRBD2. There are 15 residues in the CDR3. In germline, CDR1 is MNHEY, CDR2 SVGAGI. The trim removed 6 bases at V and 5 bases at J, leaving 4 bases unmatched. CDR3 residues: CASRPGLAGGETQYF. The DNA for the CDR3 is TGTGCCAGCAGACCCGGACTAGCGGGAGGGGAGACCCAGTACTTC.

J is TRBJ2-3 and V is TRBV5-1, with 13 bases lining up with TRBD2. Germline V lookup: CDR1 SGHRS, CDR2 YFSETQ. The V gene end was trimmed by 4 bases and the J gene end by 3 bases; junction bases not matched to a gene: 5. The CDR3 is 16 amino acids. CDR3 sequence: CASSIWTSGRTDTQYF. The CDR3 bases are TGCGCCAGCAGCATTTGGACTAGCGGGAGAACAGATACGCAGTATTTT.

The chain carries TRBV10-3 and TRBJ2-7, with D possibly matching TRBD1 (5 bases). The CDR3 extends over 14 amino acids. Germline CDR1 and CDR2: ENHRY and SYGVKD. Trimming took off 8 bases at V and 0 bases at J, with 14 bases between the two ends. CDR3 sequence: CAIGKQAASYEQYF. Here the CDR3 DNA reads TGTGCCATCGGGAAACAGGCGGCCTCCTACGAGCAGTACTTC.

The chain employs TRBV19 and TRBJ2-7, with D unclear. Deletions cut 1 base from V and 9 bases from J, with 7 bases between. Germline V gene sequence: CDR1 LNHDA, CDR2 SQIVND (reference sequence). The CDR3 is 11 residues long. The CDR3 DNA reads TGTGCCAGTAGTATAGGACATATGCAGTACTTC. Protein: CASSIGHMQYF.

This chain links TRBV6-6 with TRBJ2-7; 10 positions match TRBD2. The trim removed 2 bases at V and 5 bases at J, leaving 3 bases unmatched. Germline loops: CDR1 MNHNY, CDR2 SVGAGI (reference sequence). The CDR3 has 14 amino acids. The CDR3 sequence is CASSYLAGVNEQYF. CDR3 DNA sequence: TGTGCCAGCAGTTACCTAGCGGGAGTTAACGAGCAGTACTTC.

The V call is TRBV28, the J call TRBJ2-7; 8 nucleotides match TRBD1. V shed 6 bases and J 6 bases; nucleotides not matched to a gene: 13. CDR1 is MDHEN, CDR2 SYDVKM, per germline. CDR3 length: 15 residues. CDR3: CASSPTPGQGTEQYF. The DNA for the CDR3 is TGTGCCAGCAGCCCAACTCCCGGACAGGGCACCGAGCAGTACTTC.

The V gene is TRBV4-1, the J gene TRBJ1-2; 10 bases agree with TRBD1. V was clipped by 0 bases and J by 0 bases; unmatched bases: 7. This CDR3 is built from 18 residues. Per germline, CDR1 MGHRA and CDR2 YSYEKL. In DNA form, the CDR3 reads TGCGCCAGCAGCCAAGATAGGACAGGGGGTCCCACTAACTATGGCTACACCTTC. Translation gives CASSQDRTGGPTNYGYTF.

The chain recombines TRBV5-4 with TRBJ2-3, with 10 bases aligning to TRBD2. This CDR3 contains 18 residues. V trimming: 0 bases; J trimming: 8 bases; junction bases outside the gene matches: 15. Germline CDR1 is SGHNT and CDR2 is YYREEE (reference sequence). The CDR3 coding sequence is TGTGCCAGCAGCTTGGCCAAGCGGGGGGGCCTAGGGCGGGTTACGCAGTATTTT. Residues: CASSLAKRGGLGRVTQYF.

The V and J genes are TRBV30 and TRBJ1-1, with no clear D. The CDR3 contains 13 residues. Germline values: CDR1 GTSNPN, CDR2 SVGIG (reference sequence). Trimming shortened V by 1 base and J by 0 bases, and 6 bases separated the two germline ends. The chain's CDR3 is CAWSAQMNTEAFF. In DNA form, the CDR3 reads TGTGCCTGGAGTGCCCAGATGAACACTGAAGCTTTCTTT.

The V gene is TRBV5-1, the J gene TRBJ1-1; 9 positions agree with TRBD1. The length of the CDR3 is 14 residues. V trimming: 4 bases; J trimming: 1 base; junction bases outside the gene matches: 2. CDR1 is SGHRS and CDR2 is YFSETQ in the germline V gene. CDR3 DNA sequence: TGCGCCAGCAGCCTGACAGGGGGGAACACTGAAGCTTTCTTT. Translating it yields CASSLTGGNTEAFF.

V is TRBV11-2 and J is TRBJ2-5, with D tentatively TRBD1 (5 bases). Trimming removed 3 bases at V and 4 bases at J, with 15 bases between. Per germline, CDR1 SGHAT and CDR2 FQNNGV. The CDR3 runs 15 residues. CDR3 DNA: TGTGCCAGCAGCTTTCTTTCCGGACATCGAGAGACCCAGTACTTC. Translation: CASSFLSGHRETQYF.

This clone was detected once. V and J are TRBV6-6 and TRBJ2-7; TRBD1 matches at 9 bases. With V trimmed by 5 bases and J by 3 bases, 11 bases remained unmatched. The CDR3 is 16 amino acids. Germline lookup yields CDR1 MNHNY and CDR2 SVGAGI (reference sequence). CDR3 loop: CASSRVSSTGGYEQYF. CDR3 in DNA: TGTGCCAGCAGTCGTGTCTCCTCGACAGGGGGCTACGAGCAGTACTTC.

The rearrangement joins TRBV15 to TRBJ2-3; the D is unclear. Per the germline V gene, CDR1 is LNHNV and CDR2 is YYDKDF (reference sequence). V was cut by 6 bases and J by 1 base, with 14 bases left in between. The CDR3 consists of 15 residues. The CDR3 is CATRTRTDRTDTQYF. The CDR3 nucleotides are TGTGCCACCAGGACAAGAACTGACCGCACAGATACGCAGTATTTT.

The chain couples TRBV5-1 to TRBJ1-4; no reliable D call. Looked up from germline, CDR1 is SGHRS and CDR2 is YFSETQ. V gave up 1 base and J gave up 5 bases, with 12 bases separating them. This CDR3 spans 15 amino acids. CDR3 bases: TGCGCCAGCAGCTTGTCCCTGGGAGGAAATGAAAAACTGTTTTTT. Amino acid sequence: CASSLSLGGNEKLFF.

The table lists this clone with a count of one. This chain links TRBV9 with TRBJ2-7; D not resolved. Per the germline V gene, CDR1 is SGDLS and CDR2 is YYNGEE. Trimming pared 4 bases from V and 2 bases from J, leaving 16 bases between. The CDR3 has 15 residues. The CDR3 region has the DNA TGTGCCAGCAGCCAAACCGCGACTCAGACCTACGAGCAGTACTTC. This encodes CASSQTATQTYEQYF.